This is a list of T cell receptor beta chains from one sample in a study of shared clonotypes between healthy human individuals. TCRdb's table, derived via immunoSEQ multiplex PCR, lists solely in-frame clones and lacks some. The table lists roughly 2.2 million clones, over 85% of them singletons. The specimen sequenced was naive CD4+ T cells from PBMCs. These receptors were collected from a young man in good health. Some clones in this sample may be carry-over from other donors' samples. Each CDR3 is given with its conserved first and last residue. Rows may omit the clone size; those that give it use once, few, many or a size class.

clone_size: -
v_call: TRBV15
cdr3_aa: CATSRERQGRYGYTF

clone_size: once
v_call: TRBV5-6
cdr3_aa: CASSFRQAITDTQYF

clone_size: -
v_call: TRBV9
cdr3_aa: CASSNGRTGELFF

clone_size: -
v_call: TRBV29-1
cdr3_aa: CSVLSNTEAFF

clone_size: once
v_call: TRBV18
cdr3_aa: CASSPLGPGDEQFF

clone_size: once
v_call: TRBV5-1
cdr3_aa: CASSFSGANYNEQFF

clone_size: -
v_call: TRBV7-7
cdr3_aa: CASSLGGGGEKLFF

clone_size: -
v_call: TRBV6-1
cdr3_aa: CASSESAGLAPYNEQFF

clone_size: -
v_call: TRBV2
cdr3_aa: CASMIGTGSGGYTF

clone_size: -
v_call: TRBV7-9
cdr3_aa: CASTQGLDTQYF

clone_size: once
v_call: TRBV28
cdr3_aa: CASRGREASSYNEQFF

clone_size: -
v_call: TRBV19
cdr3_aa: CASSISQAANYGYTF

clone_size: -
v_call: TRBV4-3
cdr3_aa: CASSQGRDPRRYNEQFF

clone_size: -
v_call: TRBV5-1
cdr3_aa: CASSINRGRETQYF

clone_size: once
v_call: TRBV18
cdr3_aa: CASSPLSGNTIYF

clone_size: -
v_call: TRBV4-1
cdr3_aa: CASSQDYAGTQYF

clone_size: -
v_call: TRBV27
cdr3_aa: CASSQGYEQYF

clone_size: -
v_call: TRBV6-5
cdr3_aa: CASSYRDRAYEQYF

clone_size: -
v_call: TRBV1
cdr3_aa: CTSSQGPPHTF

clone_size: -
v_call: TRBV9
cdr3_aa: CASSVTDTRTDTQYF

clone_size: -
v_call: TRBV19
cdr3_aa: CASRKLDTQYF

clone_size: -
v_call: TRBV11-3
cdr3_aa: CASSLSGQGVIEQFF

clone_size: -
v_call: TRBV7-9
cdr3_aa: CASRGTGTSGGPSTDTQYF

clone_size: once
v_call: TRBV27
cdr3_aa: CASSFRDRAGGYTF

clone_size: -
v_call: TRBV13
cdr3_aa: CASSRTQGFGELFF

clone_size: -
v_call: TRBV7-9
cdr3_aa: CASSFLTSYNEQFF

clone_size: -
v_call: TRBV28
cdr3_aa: CASSTGVNTEAFF

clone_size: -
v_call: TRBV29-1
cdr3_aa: CSVIPPWSSYNEQFF

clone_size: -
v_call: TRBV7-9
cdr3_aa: CASSYGLAGDNEQFF

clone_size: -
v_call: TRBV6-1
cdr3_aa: CASNVKRRDYEQYF

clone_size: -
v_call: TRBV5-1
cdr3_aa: CASSAGTANEKLFF

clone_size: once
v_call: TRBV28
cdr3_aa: CASTRQGAITSYEQYF

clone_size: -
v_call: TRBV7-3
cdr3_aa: CASSRTGSDTQYF

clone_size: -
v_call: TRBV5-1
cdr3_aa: CASSSNGQGIQETQYF

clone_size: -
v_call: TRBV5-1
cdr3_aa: CASSLALASGRHETQYF

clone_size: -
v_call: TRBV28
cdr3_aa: CASTWTSNQPQHF

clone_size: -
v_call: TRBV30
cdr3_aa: CAWSPSLRGEQYF

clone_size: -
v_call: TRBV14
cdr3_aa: CASSQDRLSGRKRNTQYF

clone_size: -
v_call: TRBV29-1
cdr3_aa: CSVVPAGGRDTQYF